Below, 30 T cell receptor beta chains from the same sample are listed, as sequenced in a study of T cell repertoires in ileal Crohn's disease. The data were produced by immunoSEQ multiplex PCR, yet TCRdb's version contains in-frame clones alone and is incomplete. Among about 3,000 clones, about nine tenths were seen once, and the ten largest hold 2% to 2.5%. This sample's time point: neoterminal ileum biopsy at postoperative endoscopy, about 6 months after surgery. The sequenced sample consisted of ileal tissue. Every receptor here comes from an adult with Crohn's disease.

The CDR3 nucleotides are TGTGCCAGCAGCGGGACTAGCGGGATTCGCACCGGGGAGCTGTTTTTT. Translation: CASSGTSGIRTGELFF. The chain links TRBV5-4 to TRBJ2-2, with TRBD2 identical over 13 bases. Per the germline V gene, CDR1 is SGHNT and CDR2 is YYREEE (reference sequence). J lost 4 bases, V lost 4 bases, and 4 bases had no gene match. CDR3 length: 16 amino acids.

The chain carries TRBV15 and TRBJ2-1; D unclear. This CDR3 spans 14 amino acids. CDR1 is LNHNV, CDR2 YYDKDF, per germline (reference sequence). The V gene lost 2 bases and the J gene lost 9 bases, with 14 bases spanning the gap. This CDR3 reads CATSRWAADGEQFF. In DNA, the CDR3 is TGTGCCACCAGCAGATGGGCTGCTGACGGTGAGCAGTTCTTC.

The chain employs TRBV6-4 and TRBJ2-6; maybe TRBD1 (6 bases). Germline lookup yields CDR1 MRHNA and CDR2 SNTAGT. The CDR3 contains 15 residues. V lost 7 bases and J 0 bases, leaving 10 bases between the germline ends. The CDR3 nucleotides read TGTGCCAGCACCGGGACACCCTCTGGGGCCAACGTCCTGACTTTC. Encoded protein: CASTGTPSGANVLTF.

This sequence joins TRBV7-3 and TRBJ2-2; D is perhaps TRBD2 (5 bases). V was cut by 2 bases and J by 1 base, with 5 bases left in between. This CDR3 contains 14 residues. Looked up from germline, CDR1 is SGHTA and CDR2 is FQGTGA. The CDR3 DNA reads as TGTGCCAGCAGCTTACGGGGGAACACCGGGGAGCTGTTTTTT. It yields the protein CASSLRGNTGELFF.

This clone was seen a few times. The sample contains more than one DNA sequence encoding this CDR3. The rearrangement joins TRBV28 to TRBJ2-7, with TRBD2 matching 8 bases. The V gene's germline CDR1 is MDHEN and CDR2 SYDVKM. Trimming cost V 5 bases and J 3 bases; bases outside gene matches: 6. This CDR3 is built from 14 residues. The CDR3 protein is CASSPGAGVYEQYF. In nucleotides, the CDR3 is TGTGCCAGCAGTCCGGGAGCGGGGGTCTACGAGCAGTACTTC. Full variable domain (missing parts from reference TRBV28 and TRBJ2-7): DVKVTQSSRYLVKRTGEKVFLECVQDMDHENMFWYRQDPGLGLRLIYFSYDVKMKEKGDIPEGYSVSREKKERFSLILESASTNQTSMYLCASSPGAGVYEQYFGPGTRLTVT.

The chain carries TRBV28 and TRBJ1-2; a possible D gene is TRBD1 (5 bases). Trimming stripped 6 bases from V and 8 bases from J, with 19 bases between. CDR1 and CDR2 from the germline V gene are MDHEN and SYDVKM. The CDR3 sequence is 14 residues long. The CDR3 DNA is TGTGCCAGCAGACAACCCAACGGGGGGAGGGGCTACACCTTC. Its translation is CASRQPNGGRGYTF.

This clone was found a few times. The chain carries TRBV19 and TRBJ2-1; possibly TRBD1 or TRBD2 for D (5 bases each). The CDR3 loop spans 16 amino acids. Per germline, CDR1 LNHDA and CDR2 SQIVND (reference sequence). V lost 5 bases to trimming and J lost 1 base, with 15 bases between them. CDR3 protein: CASSPLEGLSYNEQFF. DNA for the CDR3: TGTGCCAGTAGTCCCCTAGAGGGGCTTTCCTACAATGAGCAGTTCTTC.

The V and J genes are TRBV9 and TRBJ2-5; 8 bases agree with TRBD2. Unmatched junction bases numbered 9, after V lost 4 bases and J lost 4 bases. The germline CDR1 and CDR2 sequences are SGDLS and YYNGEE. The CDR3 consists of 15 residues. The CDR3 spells CASSLTEGLVETQYF. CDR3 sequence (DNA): TGTGCCAGCAGCCTAACCGAGGGACTAGTAGAGACCCAGTACTTC.

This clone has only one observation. CDR3 sequence (DNA): TGCGCCAGCAGTCTTAGAAGGCAGGAGCTCTACGAGCAGTACTTC. Amino acid sequence: CASSLRRQELYEQYF. V gene TRBV23-1 combines with J gene TRBJ2-7; no firm D call. Being an ORF, TRBV23-1 has a function that is uncertain. The CDR3 runs to 15 residues. V dropped 4 bases and J dropped 3 bases, with 16 bases sitting between them.

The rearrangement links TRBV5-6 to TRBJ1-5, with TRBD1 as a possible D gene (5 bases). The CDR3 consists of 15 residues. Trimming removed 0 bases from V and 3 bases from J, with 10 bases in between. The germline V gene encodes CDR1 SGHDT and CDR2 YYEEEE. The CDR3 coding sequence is TGTGCCAGCAGCTTGGGAGACAGACCCAATCAGCCCCAGCATTTT. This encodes CASSLGDRPNQPQHF.

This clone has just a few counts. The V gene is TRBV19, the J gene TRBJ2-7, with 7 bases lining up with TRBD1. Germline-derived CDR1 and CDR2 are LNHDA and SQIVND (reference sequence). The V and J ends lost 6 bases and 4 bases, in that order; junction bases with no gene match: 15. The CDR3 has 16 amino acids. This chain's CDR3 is CASRNRQGEGSYEQYF. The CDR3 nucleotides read TGTGCCAGTAGGAACCGCCAGGGGGAAGGGTCTTACGAGCAGTACTTC.

The CDR3 nucleotides are TGTGCCAGCAGCTTGCCGCCCACGTGGCCCCAGCATTTT. Its translation is CASSLPPTWPQHF. The rearrangement joins TRBV5-8 to TRBJ1-5; no clear D. Trimming shortened V by 1 base and J by 9 bases, and 11 bases separated the two germline ends. CDR3 length: 13 residues. In germline, CDR1 is SGHTS, CDR2 YDEGEE.

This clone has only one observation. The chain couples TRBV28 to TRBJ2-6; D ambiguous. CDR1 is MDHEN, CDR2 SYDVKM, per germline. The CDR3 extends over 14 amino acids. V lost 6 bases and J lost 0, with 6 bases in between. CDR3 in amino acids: CASSTSSGANVLTF. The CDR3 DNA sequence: TGTGCCAGCAGCACATCCTCTGGGGCCAACGTCCTGACTTTC. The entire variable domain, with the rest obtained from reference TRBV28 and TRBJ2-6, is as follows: DVKVTQSSRYLVKRTGEKVFLECVQDMDHENMFWYRQDPGLGLRLIYFSYDVKMKEKGDIPEGYSVSREKKERFSLILESASTNQTSMYLCASSTSSGANVLTFGAGSRLTVL.

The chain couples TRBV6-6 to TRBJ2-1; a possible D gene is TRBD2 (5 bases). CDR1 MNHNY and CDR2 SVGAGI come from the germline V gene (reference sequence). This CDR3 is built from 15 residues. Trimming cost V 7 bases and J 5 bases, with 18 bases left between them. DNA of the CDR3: TGTGCCAGCAACTCCGTGCCCCGAGGGAACAATGAGCAGTTCTTC. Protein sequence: CASNSVPRGNNEQFF.

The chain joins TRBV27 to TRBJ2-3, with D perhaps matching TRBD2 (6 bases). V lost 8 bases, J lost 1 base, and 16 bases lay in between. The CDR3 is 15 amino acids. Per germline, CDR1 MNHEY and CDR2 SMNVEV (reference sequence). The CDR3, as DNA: TGTGCCAGCGCACGGGAGCTTGAGGGCACAGATACGCAGTATTTT. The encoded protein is CASARELEGTDTQYF.

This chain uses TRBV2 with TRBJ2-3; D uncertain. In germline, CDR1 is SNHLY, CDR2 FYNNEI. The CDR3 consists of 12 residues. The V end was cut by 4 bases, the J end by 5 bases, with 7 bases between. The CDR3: CASSGYGDTQYF. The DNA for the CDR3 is TGTGCCAGCAGTGGGTATGGAGATACGCAGTATTTT.

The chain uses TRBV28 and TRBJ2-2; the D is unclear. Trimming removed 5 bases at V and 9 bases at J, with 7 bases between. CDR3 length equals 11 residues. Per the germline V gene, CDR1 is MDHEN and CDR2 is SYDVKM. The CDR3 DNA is TGTGCCAGCAGTAATACTAGGGAGCTGTTTTTT. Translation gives CASSNTRELFF.

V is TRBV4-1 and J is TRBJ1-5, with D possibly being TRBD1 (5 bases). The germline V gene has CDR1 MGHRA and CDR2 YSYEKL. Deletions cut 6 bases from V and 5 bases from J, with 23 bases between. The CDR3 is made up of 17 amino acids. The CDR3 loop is CASRTESSAGDHQPQHF. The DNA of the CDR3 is TGCGCCAGCAGGACCGAATCCTCGGCGGGGGATCATCAGCCCCAGCATTTT.

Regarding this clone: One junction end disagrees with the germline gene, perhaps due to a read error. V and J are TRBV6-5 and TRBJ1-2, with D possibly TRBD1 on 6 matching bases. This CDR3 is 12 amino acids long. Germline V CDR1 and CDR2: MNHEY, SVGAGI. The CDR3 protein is CASTPTSGGRVF. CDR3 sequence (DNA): TGTGCCAGCACCCCAACATCTGGGGGCCGGGTCTTC.

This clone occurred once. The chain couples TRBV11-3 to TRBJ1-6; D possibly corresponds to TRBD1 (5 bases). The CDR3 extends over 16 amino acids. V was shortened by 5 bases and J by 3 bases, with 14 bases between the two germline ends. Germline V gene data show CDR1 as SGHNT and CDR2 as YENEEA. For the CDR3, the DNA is TGTGCCAGCAGCCAATGGGGGGGGGTCTATAATTCACCCCTCCACTTT. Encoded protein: CASSQWGGVYNSPLHF.

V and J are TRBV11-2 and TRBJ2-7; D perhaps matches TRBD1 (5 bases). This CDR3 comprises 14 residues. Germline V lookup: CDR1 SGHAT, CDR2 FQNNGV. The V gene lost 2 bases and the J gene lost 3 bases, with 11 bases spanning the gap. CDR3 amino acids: CASSLPTGYYEQYF. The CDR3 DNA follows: TGTGCCAGCAGCTTACCTACAGGCTACTACGAGCAGTACTTC. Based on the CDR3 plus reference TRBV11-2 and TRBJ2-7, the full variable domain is EAGVAQSPRYKIIEKRQSVAFWCNPISGHATLYWYQQILGQGPKLLIQFQNNGVVDDSQLPKDRFSAERLKGVDSTLKIQPAKLEDSAVYLCASSLPTGYYEQYFGPGTRLTVT.

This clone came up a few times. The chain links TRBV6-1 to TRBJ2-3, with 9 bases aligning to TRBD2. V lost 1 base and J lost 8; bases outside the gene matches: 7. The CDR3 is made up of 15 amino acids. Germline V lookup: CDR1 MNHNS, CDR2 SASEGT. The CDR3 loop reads CASSEEGGRAGTQYF. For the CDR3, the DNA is TGTGCCAGCAGTGAAGAGGGCGGGAGGGCCGGTACGCAGTATTTT.

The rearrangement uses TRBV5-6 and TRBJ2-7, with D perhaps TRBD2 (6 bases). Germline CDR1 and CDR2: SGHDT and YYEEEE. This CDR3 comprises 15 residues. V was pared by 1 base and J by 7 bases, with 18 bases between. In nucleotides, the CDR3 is TGTGCCAGCAGCTTGAGGGCTAGCAGGGAGGATGAGCAGTACTTC. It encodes CASSLRASREDEQYF.

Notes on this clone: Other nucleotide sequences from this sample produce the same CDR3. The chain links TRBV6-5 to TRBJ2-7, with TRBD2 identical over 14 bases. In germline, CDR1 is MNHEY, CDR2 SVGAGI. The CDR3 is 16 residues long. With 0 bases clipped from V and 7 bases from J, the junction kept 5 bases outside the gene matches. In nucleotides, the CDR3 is TGTGCCAGCAGTTACTCCGGACTAGCGGGGGGAGGTGAGCAGTACTTC. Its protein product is CASSYSGLAGGGEQYF.

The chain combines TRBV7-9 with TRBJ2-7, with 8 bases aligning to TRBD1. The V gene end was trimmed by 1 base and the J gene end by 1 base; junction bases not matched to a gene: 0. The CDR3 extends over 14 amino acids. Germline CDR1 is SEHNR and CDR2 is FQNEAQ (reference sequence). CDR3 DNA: TGTGCCAGCAGCTTAGGGACAGGGTCCTACGAGCAGTACTTC. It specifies CASSLGTGSYEQYF. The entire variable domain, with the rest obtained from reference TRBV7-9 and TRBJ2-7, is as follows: DTGVSQNPRHKITKRGQNVTFRCDPISEHNRLYWYRQTLGQGPEFLTYFQNEAQLEKSRLLSDRFSAERPKGSFSTLEIQRTEQGDSAMYLCASSLGTGSYEQYFGPGTRLTVT.

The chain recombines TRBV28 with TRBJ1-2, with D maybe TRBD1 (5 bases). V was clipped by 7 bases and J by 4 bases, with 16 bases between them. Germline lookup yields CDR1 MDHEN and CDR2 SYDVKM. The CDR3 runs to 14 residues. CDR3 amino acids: CASKLTGGGYGYTF. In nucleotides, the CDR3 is TGTGCCAGCAAATTAACGGGGGGAGGCTATGGCTACACCTTC.

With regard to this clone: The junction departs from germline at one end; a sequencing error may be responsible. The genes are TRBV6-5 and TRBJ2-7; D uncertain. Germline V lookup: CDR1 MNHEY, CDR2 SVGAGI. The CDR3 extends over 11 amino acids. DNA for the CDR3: TGTGCCAGCAGTCACTCCTACGAGCAGTACTTC. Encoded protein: CASSHSYEQYF.

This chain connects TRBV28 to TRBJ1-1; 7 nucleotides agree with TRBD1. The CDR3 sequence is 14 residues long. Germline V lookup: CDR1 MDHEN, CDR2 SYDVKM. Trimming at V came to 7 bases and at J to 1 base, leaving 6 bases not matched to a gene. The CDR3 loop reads CASISGQPNTEAFF. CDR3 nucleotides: TGTGCCAGCATCTCGGGACAGCCGAACACTGAAGCTTTCTTT.

The CDR3 nucleotides read TGCGCCAGCAGCCAACCTGAGGACAATAATGAAAAACTGTTTTTT. Translated: CASSQPEDNNEKLFF. The chain employs TRBV4-1 and TRBJ1-4; tentatively, D is TRBD1 (5 bases). This CDR3 region has 15 residues. CDR1 and CDR2 from the germline V gene are MGHRA and YSYEKL. The germline V and J ends were trimmed by 2 bases and 4 bases, with 11 bases remaining between them.

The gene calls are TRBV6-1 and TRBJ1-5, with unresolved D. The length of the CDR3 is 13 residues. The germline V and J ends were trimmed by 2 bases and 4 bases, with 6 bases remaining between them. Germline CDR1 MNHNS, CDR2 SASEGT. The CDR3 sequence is CASSEQLNQPQHF. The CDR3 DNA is TGTGCCAGCAGTGAACAGCTTAATCAGCCCCAGCATTTT.